One T cell receptor beta chain is described in this entry. Its antigen is as yet unknown. Some clones are missing from TCRdb's copy, which holds only in-frame ones; the method was immunoSEQ multiplex PCR. Here the sample spans 100,000 or so clones, about 92% being singletons. The time point was: cycle 4 day 1 (C4D1), after more than 5 weeks of nivolumab. Each patient relapsed following autologous stem cell transplantation, and prior brentuximab vedotin exposure differed. Patients had relapsed/refractory classical Hodgkin lymphoma with complete response, partial response or progressive disease as best response. These data belong to a study of PD-1 blockade in classical Hodgkin lymphoma. Study details: Patients were infused with nivolumab 3 mg/kg every 2 weeks.

Study conclusions and caveats: Complete responders started with a diversity level that resembled newly diagnosed patients at baseline. CD4+ TCR diversity rose significantly by C4D1, and CD8+ TCR diversity did not.

The sequencing used peripheral blood mononuclear cells (PBMCs), collected before the fourth cycle of nivolumab. This receptor was taken from a human donor with classical Hodgkin lymphoma.

The DNA for the CDR3 is TGTGCCAGCAGTGAAATCATAACCAATCAGCCCCAGCATTTT. Translated: CASSEIITNQPQHF. The chain couples TRBV2 to TRBJ1-5; D is undetermined. CDR1 is SNHLY, CDR2 FYNNEI, per germline. The V end lost 2 bases, the J end lost 3 bases, and 8 bases lay between the germline ends. The length of the CDR3 is 14 residues.